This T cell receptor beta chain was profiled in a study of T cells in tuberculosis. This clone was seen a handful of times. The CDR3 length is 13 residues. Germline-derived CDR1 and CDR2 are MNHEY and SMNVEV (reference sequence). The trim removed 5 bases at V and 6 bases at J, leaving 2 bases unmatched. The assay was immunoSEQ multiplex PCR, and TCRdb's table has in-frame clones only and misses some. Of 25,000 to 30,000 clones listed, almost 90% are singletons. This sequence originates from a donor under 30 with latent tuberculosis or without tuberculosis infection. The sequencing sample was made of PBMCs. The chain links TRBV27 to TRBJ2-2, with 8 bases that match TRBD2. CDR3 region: CASSRGGAGELFF. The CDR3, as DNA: TGTGCCAGCAGTCGGGGGGGGGCCGGGGAGCTGTTTTTT.